This entry concerns a single T cell receptor beta chain. A much larger clone lies one base from this, so it may be a read error. This CDR3 comprises 14 residues. Germline V gene sequence: CDR1 SNHLY, CDR2 FYNNEI. The data are from a study of T cells in Graves' hyperthyroidism and ophthalmopathy. Amplified TCR beta CDR3 regions derived from RNA transcripts. The HTBI primer set drove a first-round RT-PCR of the TCR CDR3. TCRdb redid the calling of the multiplex PCR reads with MiXCR, one entry per CDR3 protein. The profile shows around 560,000 distinct CDR3 sequences, 15% to 20% of them singletons. A patient was excluded if there was uncontrolled infection, other autoimmune disease, pregnancy or lactation. The PBMCs were sourced from fresh peripheral blood (about 10 ml).

This clonotype originated in a woman aged 18-29 years with Graves' hyperthyroidism. This chain uses TRBV2 with TRBJ1-6; 7 nucleotides line up with TRBD1. Source material: blood. CDR3 region: CASRVYRGLEPLRF. The CDR3, as DNA: TGTGCCAGCAGGGTATACAGGGGCCTTGAGCCCCTCCGCTTT.